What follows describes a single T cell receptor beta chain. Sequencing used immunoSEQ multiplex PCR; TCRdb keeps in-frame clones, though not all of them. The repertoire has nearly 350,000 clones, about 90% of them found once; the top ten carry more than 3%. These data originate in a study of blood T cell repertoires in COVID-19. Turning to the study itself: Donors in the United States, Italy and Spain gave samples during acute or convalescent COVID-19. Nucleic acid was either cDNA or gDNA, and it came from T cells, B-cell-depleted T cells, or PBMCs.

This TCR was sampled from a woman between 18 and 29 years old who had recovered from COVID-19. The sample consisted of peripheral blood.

In nucleotides, the CDR3 is TGTGCCAGCTCACCAGCTGCAGCGGGAGGGCCCCAGTTCTTC. Translation gives CASSPAAAGGPQFF. This chain links TRBV18 with TRBJ2-1; 10 bases map to TRBD2. This CDR3 contains 14 residues. V was clipped by 2 bases and J by 13 bases; unmatched bases: 8. CDR1 and CDR2 (germline): KGHSH, LQKENI.